The 27 T cell receptor beta chains listed next were all sequenced from one sample in a study of blood T cells in healthy people across ages. For the second PCR, which ran for roughly 6 to 12 cycles, a sample-barcoded 5' primer and a J-beta primer mix were used. TCRdb re-analysed the 5' RACE reads in MiXCR, keeping a single row per CDR3 protein. The data show around 1,700,000 distinct CDR3 sequences, 28% seen once. Sequencing was carried out using blood. Every receptor here comes from a woman aged 30 to 39 in good health.

The chain combines TRBV25-1 with TRBJ1-1, with D possibly TRBD1 on 5 matching bases. This CDR3 spans 13 amino acids. Germline CDR1 is MGHDK and CDR2 is SYGVNS. The V end was cut by 3 bases, the J end by 4 bases, with 9 bases between. The CDR3 is CASSDGTSTEAFF. Written as DNA, the CDR3 is TGTGCCAGCAGTGACGGGACGAGCACTGAAGCTTTCTTT.

V and J are TRBV3-1 and TRBJ2-5, with D possibly matching TRBD2 (5 bases). Looked up from germline, CDR1 is LGHDT and CDR2 is YNNKEL (reference sequence). The CDR3 loop spans 14 amino acids. V was shortened by 0 bases and J by 5 bases, with 10 bases between the two germline ends. CDR3: CASSQEWGAETQYF. Here the CDR3 DNA reads TGTGCCAGCAGCCAAGAATGGGGAGCCGAGACCCAGTACTTC.

The V and J genes are TRBV2 and TRBJ1-2; no clear D. V lost 5 bases to trimming and J lost 9 bases, with 13 bases between them. This CDR3 is built from 12 residues. Germline CDR1 is SNHLY and CDR2 is FYNNEI. The CDR3 is CASSPSQESYTF. The CDR3 DNA sequence: TGTGCCAGCAGTCCAAGTCAGGAAAGCTACACCTTC.

With respect to this clonotype: A read error may account for a junction end that differs from germline. This chain joins TRBV7-2 and TRBJ2-1, with 7 positions matching TRBD2. The length of the CDR3 is 15 residues. The germline gives CDR1 SGHTA, CDR2 FQGNSA. The CDR3 region is CARSFEGGPNNEQFF. The CDR3 nucleotides read TGTGCCCGCAGCTTCGAGGGAGGGCCCAACAATGAGCAGTTCTTC.

This rearrangement joins TRBV11-2 to TRBJ1-1; D may be TRBD1 (5 bases). V dropped 0 bases and J dropped 5 bases, with 16 bases sitting between them. Germline-derived CDR1 and CDR2 are SGHAT and FQNNGV. The CDR3 totals 16 residues. CDR3 coding DNA: TGTGCCAGCAGCTTAGAGAATCCAGGGTCTTCGACTGAAGCTTTCTTT. Its protein product is CASSLENPGSSTEAFF.

Remarks on this clonotype: It is likely a read error, because the conserved phenylalanine at the end of the CDR3 is missing. The CDR3: CSAKRGEGSNQPQHV. The CDR3 region has the DNA TGCAGTGCTAAGCGCGGGGAGGGGAGCAATCAGCCCCAGCATGTT. The chain couples TRBV20-1 to TRBJ1-5; a possible D gene is TRBD1 (5 bases). The length of the CDR3 is 15 residues. The germline gives CDR1 DFQATT, CDR2 SNEGSKA (reference sequence). Between the trimmed V and J ends, which lost 4 bases and 1 base, there was a span of 14 bases.

The table lists this clonotype with a few counts. V gene TRBV30 combines with J gene TRBJ1-2, with D hard to call. Germline loops: CDR1 GTSNPN, CDR2 SVGIG (reference sequence). Trimming left V 2 bases short and J 8 bases short, with 15 bases between. This CDR3 has 13 amino acids. The CDR3 nucleotides read TGTGCCTGGAGTCCACCAATCGTCGGGGGCTACACCTTC. Translation: CAWSPPIVGGYTF. The variable domain in full, completed from reference TRBV30 and TRBJ1-2, reads SQTIHQWPATLVQPVGSPLSLECTVEGTSNPNLYWYRQAAGRGLQLLFYSVGIGQISSEVPQNLSASRPQDRQFILSSKKLLLSDSGFYLCAWSPPIVGGYTFGSGTRLTVV.

This clonotype was counted between two and nine times. CDR3 DNA sequence: TGTGCCACCGGACAGGGTCGTTCGAACTACGAGCAGTACTTC. Translation gives CATGQGRSNYEQYF. J is TRBJ2-7 and V is TRBV10-3; 8 positions match TRBD1. This CDR3 is 14 amino acids long. Germline trimming cut 10 bases from V and 3 bases from J; bases unmatched to any gene: 11. Germline V gene data show CDR1 as ENHRY and CDR2 as SYGVKD.

A few counts support this clonotype. The chain joins TRBV14 to TRBJ2-7; TRBD1 might be the D (6 bases). V lost 1 base and J 0 bases, leaving 10 bases between the germline ends. The CDR3 runs to 15 residues. Per germline, CDR1 SGHDN and CDR2 FVKESK. The CDR3 sequence: CASSQASGHSYEQYF. The CDR3 nucleotides read TGTGCCAGCAGCCAAGCCTCGGGACACTCCTACGAGCAGTACTTC.

Comments on this clonotype: A clone one base away is much larger, so this may be a read error. V is TRBV7-2 and J is TRBJ2-4; 9 bases line up with TRBD1. Germline CDR1 and CDR2: SGHTA and FQGNSA. This CDR3 is 16 amino acids long. DNA for the CDR3: TGTGGCAGCAGCCCGGACAGGGGAGGGGCCAAAAACATTCAGTACTTC. Translated: CGSSPDRGGAKNIQYF.

This clonotype was counted only a few times. This chain connects TRBV12-3 or TRBV12-4 to TRBJ2-3; TRBD2 might be the D (6 bases). Between the trimmed V and J ends, which lost 6 bases and 4 bases, there was a span of 17 bases. The CDR3 is made up of 15 amino acids. The CDR3 spells CASSRLGGRADTQYF. The CDR3 nucleotides read TGTGCCAGCAGCCGACTAGGAGGAAGAGCAGATACGCAGTATTTT.

This chain connects TRBV9 to TRBJ2-1; 7 nucleotides match TRBD2. CDR3 size: 16 residues. The V and J ends lost 0 bases and 6 bases, in that order; junction bases with no gene match: 9. The germline V gene encodes CDR1 SGDLS and CDR2 YYNGEE. The chain's CDR3 is CASSVDLGRGSNEQFF. In DNA form, the CDR3 reads TGTGCCAGCAGCGTAGATCTGGGGCGGGGGAGCAATGAGCAGTTCTTC.

This clonotype was seen only a few times. The chain recombines TRBV5-1 with TRBJ2-1, with 14 bases identical to TRBD2. The CDR3 spans 17 residues. Trimming took 2 bases from V and 5 from J; bases not matched to a gene: 6. Germline assignment: CDR1 SGHRS and CDR2 YFSETQ. CDR3: CASSFRTSGGSHNEQFF. CDR3 DNA sequence: TGCGCCAGCAGCTTCAGGACTAGCGGGGGGAGTCACAATGAGCAGTTCTTC.

The V call is TRBV6-2 or TRBV6-3, the J call TRBJ2-5, with 7 bases fitting TRBD1. Germline CDR1 is MNHEY and CDR2 is SVGEGT. J was trimmed by 4 bases and V by 0 bases; bases with no gene match: 2. The CDR3 covers 14 residues. CDR3 in amino acids: CASSYSTGRETQYF. The CDR3 nucleotides are TGTGCCAGCAGTTACTCGACAGGGAGAGAGACCCAGTACTTC.

This clonotype was found many times. The chain carries TRBV4-1 and TRBJ2-1; D might be TRBD2 (5 bases). Germline loops: CDR1 MGHRA, CDR2 YSYEKL. Deletions cut 6 bases from V and 5 bases from J, with 17 bases between. This CDR3 comprises 15 residues. CDR3 residues: CASSTGITQHNEQFF. DNA for the CDR3: TGCGCCAGCAGTACGGGGATCACCCAACACAATGAGCAGTTCTTC.

The table lists this clonotype with a few counts. The rearrangement joins TRBV7-9 to TRBJ2-7; 14 bases fit TRBD2. The V gene's germline CDR1 is SEHNR and CDR2 FQNEAQ (reference sequence). The CDR3 runs to 16 residues. Trimming removed 5 bases from V and 2 bases from J; junction bases left unmatched: 5. CDR3 nucleotide sequence: TGTGCCAGCAGCCCTCAGACTAGCGGGAGGGCCTACGAGCAGTACTTC. Amino acids: CASSPQTSGRAYEQYF.

The chain employs TRBV24-1 and TRBJ1-5; D ambiguous. The V and J ends lost 2 bases and 4 bases respectively, with 11 bases between them. The germline V gene has CDR1 KGHDR and CDR2 SFDVKD. The CDR3 spans 15 residues. The CDR3 loop is CATSDWTEPNQPQHF. CDR3 sequence (DNA): TGTGCCACCAGTGATTGGACGGAACCTAATCAGCCCCAGCATTTT.

V gene TRBV20-1 combines with J gene TRBJ2-1, with a weak D call TRBD2 (5 bases). Germline V gene lookup returns CDR1 DFQATT and CDR2 SNEGSKA (reference sequence). This CDR3 is built from 13 residues. V was shortened by 7 bases and J by 7 bases, with 17 bases between the two germline ends. CDR3 protein: CSVRDVGENEQFF. The DNA for the CDR3 is TGCAGTGTCCGTGACGTTGGGGAGAATGAGCAGTTCTTC.

This sequence joins TRBV20-1 and TRBJ1-3, with D perhaps TRBD1 (5 bases). CDR3 size: 14 residues. CDR1 and CDR2 from the germline V gene are DFQATT and SNEGSKA (reference sequence). V lost 2 bases and J lost 8, with 16 bases in between. CDR3 sequence reads: CSARRTGRADTIYF. CDR3 nucleotide sequence: TGCAGTGCTAGACGCACGGGGCGCGCGGACACCATATATTTT.

This clonotype was picked up a small number of times. Sequence at one end of the junction differs from germline and may be a read error. The chain is built from TRBV29-1 and TRBJ2-1, with TRBD2 matching over 9 bases. The CDR3 spans 14 residues. CDR1 and CDR2 from the germline V gene are SQVTM and ANQGSEA. The CDR3 spells CSVASGLAYNKQFF. The CDR3 DNA sequence: TGCAGCGTTGCCTCGGGACTAGCTTACAATAAGCAGTTCTTC.

There are a few counts of this clonotype. The chain couples TRBV7-9 to TRBJ1-1; 7 bases agree with TRBD1. The germline V gene has CDR1 SEHNR and CDR2 FQNEAQ (reference sequence). The length of the CDR3 is 15 residues. Trimming at V came to 8 bases and at J to 7 bases, leaving 16 bases not matched to a gene. CDR3: CASDSPGQRSNEAFF. Written as DNA, the CDR3 is TGTGCCAGCGACTCGCCGGGACAGCGATCGAATGAAGCTTTCTTT.

The chain joins TRBV20-1 to TRBJ1-1, with TRBD1 matching 7 bases. The CDR3 consists of 20 residues. Germline V gene sequence: CDR1 DFQATT, CDR2 SNEGSKA (reference sequence). Trimming cost V 0 bases and J 0 bases; bases outside gene matches: 19. The CDR3 spells CSARDRRRHSRGKLNTEAFF. DNA of the CDR3: TGCAGTGCTAGAGATCGGCGTCGACACTCCAGGGGGAAGTTGAACACTGAAGCTTTCTTT.

In the case of this clonotype: It may be a read error: a sequence one base away is much more abundant. The chain recombines TRBV20-1 with TRBJ2-5; 9 bases agree with TRBD1. Losses at the gene ends were 5 bases for V and 5 bases for J; bases not matched to a gene: 9. This CDR3 spans 14 amino acids. The V gene's germline CDR1 is DFQATT and CDR2 SNEGSKA (reference sequence). The DNA of the CDR3 is TGCAGTGCTCGAACAGGGGGCTTTCGGGAGACCCAGTACTTC. This codes for CSARTGGFRETQYF.

The CDR3 protein is CASSYSGTSGGPLSYNEQFF. The DNA for the CDR3 is TGTGCCAGCAGTTACTCCGGCACTAGCGGGGGACCTCTATCCTACAATGAGCAGTTCTTC. This chain connects TRBV6-5 to TRBJ2-1; the match to TRBD2 covers 11 bases. Germline assignment: CDR1 MNHEY and CDR2 SVGAGI. Trimming at V came to 0 bases and at J to 1 base, leaving 11 bases not matched to a gene. The CDR3 sequence is 20 residues long.

This chain uses TRBV20-1 with TRBJ2-1; 10 bases line up with TRBD2. This CDR3 comprises 15 residues. Germline values: CDR1 DFQATT, CDR2 SNEGSKA (reference sequence). With 0 bases clipped from V and 6 bases from J, the junction kept 5 bases outside the gene matches. CDR3: CSARDWASGGNEQFF. The DNA of the CDR3 is TGCAGTGCTAGAGATTGGGCTAGCGGGGGCAATGAGCAGTTCTTC.

This clonotype has only a few counts. The genes are TRBV5-5 and TRBJ1-1; no clear D. V lost 0 bases and J 7 bases, leaving 13 bases between the germline ends. The germline gives CDR1 SGHKS, CDR2 YYEKEE (reference sequence). The CDR3 consists of 14 residues. CDR3 nucleotides: TGTGCCAGCAGCTTGGACAGCCCCCCTTTTGAAGCTTTCTTT. Amino acids: CASSLDSPPFEAFF.

V and J are TRBV25-1 and TRBJ1-4; 8 bases are a match to TRBD1. Germline lookup yields CDR1 MGHDK and CDR2 SYGVNS. The CDR3 runs to 14 residues. After removal of 6 bases from V and 11 bases from J, the junction contained 11 bases not matched to a gene. DNA of the CDR3: TGTGCCAGCAGCCCTGGGGCAGGGGGCGAGAAACTGTTTTTT. This encodes CASSPGAGGEKLFF.